This TCR beta chain comes out of a study of T cell repertoires in cytomegalovirus infection. At the level of the study: CMV epitopes in the study were HLA-C-restricted (recently identified) and HLA-B-restricted (well studied).

Comments on this clonotype: Its antigen is unidentified.

From the reads, TCRdb called clonotypes with MiXCR, one entry per CDR3 protein. The data hold roughly 570,000 distinct CDR3 sequences, with almost 40% observed a single time. Findings and limits, study-wide: In two of eight donors, the top clonotype was HLA-C-restricted CMV-specific.

The source material was cultured PBMCs, sampled from culture after CMV antigen stimulation. The clonotype was recovered from a human donor in good health (CMV status not recorded). Some clones in this sample may be carry-over from other donors' samples.

For the CDR3, the DNA is TGTGCCACCAGCAGAGACAGGGGAGGCCAAGAGACCCAGTACTTC. It yields the protein CATSRDRGGQETQYF. V usage is TRBV15 and J usage is TRBJ2-5; D is tentatively TRBD1 or TRBD2 (6 bases each). V was shortened by 0 bases and J by 1 base, with 9 bases between the two germline ends. Germline V gene data show CDR1 as LNHNV and CDR2 as YYDKDF (reference sequence). The CDR3 extends over 15 amino acids.